The 29 T cell receptor beta chains in this list originate from one sample, sequenced in a study of post-analysis software for immune sequencing data. What these receptors recognize is not known. Study-level points and caveats: Several TRBV segments (TRBV5-6, TRBV5-1 and TRBV20-1 among them) occurred more frequently in patients than in controls.

Each TCR beta cDNA library carried unique molecular identifiers. TCRdb reanalysed the PCR reads using MiXCR and keeps one entry per CDR3 protein. The sample holds about 460,000 distinct CDR3 sequences, under 55% seen once. Sequencing was performed on blood. Receptors were obtained from a girl aged 5 to 17 with multiple sclerosis.

V is TRBV10-1 and J is TRBJ1-5, with unresolved D. This CDR3 is built from 12 residues. Per the germline V gene, CDR1 is WNHNN and CDR2 is SYGVQD (reference sequence). The DNA for the CDR3 is TGCGCATCCTACGGCAGCAATCAGCCCCAGCATTTT. Its translation is CASYGSNQPQHF.

This chain uses TRBV7-2 with TRBJ2-1; 10 bases map to TRBD2. Germline CDR1 is SGHTA and CDR2 is FQGNSA. V lost 5 bases to trimming and J lost 8 bases; unmatched junction nucleotides: 6. The CDR3 consists of 14 residues. The CDR3 here is CASSLSGRSHEQFF. CDR3 sequence (DNA): TGTGCCAGCAGCCTTAGCGGGAGGAGTCATGAGCAGTTCTTC. The full variable domain, its missing parts supplied by reference TRBV7-2 and TRBJ2-1, is GAGVSQSPSNKVTEKGKDVELRCDPISGHTALYWYRQSLGQGLEFLIYFQGNSAPDKSGLPSDRFSAERTGGSVSTLTIQRTQQEDSAVYLCASSLSGRSHEQFFGPGTRLTVL.

The chain recombines TRBV7-9 with TRBJ2-3; D possibly matches TRBD1 or TRBD2 (5 bases each). From germline, CDR1 is SEHNR and CDR2 FQNEAQ (reference sequence). Trimming took 2 bases from V and 3 from J, leaving 18 bases between them. The CDR3 contains 17 residues. The CDR3 DNA reads TGTGCCAGCAGCTTACTGGGACCTAATCCTGGAACAGATACGCAGTATTTT. The encoded protein is CASSLLGPNPGTDTQYF.

This chain joins TRBV11-2 and TRBJ2-3; 7 bases are a match to TRBD2. CDR3 size: 14 residues. V trimming: 3 bases; J trimming: 3 bases; junction bases outside the gene matches: 3. Germline assignment: CDR1 SGHAT and CDR2 FQNNGV. This CDR3 is CASSFGLETDTQYF. The CDR3 bases are TGTGCCAGCAGCTTTGGACTAGAGACAGATACGCAGTATTTT.

This clonotype turned up a few times. The chain recombines TRBV3-1 with TRBJ2-5; perhaps TRBD2 as D (6 bases). V lost 0 bases, J lost 4 bases, and 9 bases lay in between. The CDR3 totals 14 residues. The germline CDR1 and CDR2 sequences are LGHDT and YNNKEL (reference sequence). CDR3 residues: CASSQDGSAETQYF. CDR3 sequence (DNA): TGTGCCAGCAGCCAAGACGGGAGCGCAGAGACCCAGTACTTC.

This clonotype has only a few counts. J is TRBJ2-1 and V is TRBV25-1; D unclear. Trimming stripped 6 bases from V and 5 bases from J, with 8 bases between. Per the germline V gene, CDR1 is MGHDK and CDR2 is SYGVNS. The CDR3 is 12 amino acids. CDR3 residues: CASRVQDNEQFF. The DNA of the CDR3 is TGTGCCAGCAGGGTCCAGGACAATGAGCAGTTCTTC.

The chain has TRBV27 and TRBJ1-4, with TRBD1 as a possible D gene (6 bases). V was shortened by 5 bases and J by 5 bases, with 15 bases between the two germline ends. The germline V gene encodes CDR1 MNHEY and CDR2 SMNVEV (reference sequence). The CDR3 totals 15 residues. The CDR3: CASSPWDMENEKLFF. The CDR3 coding sequence is TGTGCCAGCAGTCCATGGGACATGGAAAATGAAAAACTGTTTTTT.

The genes are TRBV6-5 and TRBJ2-7; either TRBD1 or TRBD2 may supply D (5 bases each). The ends were cut back, 0 bases at V and 0 bases at J, with 12 bases in the middle. The CDR3 spans 16 residues. Germline CDR1 and CDR2: MNHEY and SVGAGI. The CDR3 sequence is CASSYSLPGRSYEQYF. CDR3 DNA sequence: TGTGCCAGCAGTTACTCGTTACCGGGACGCTCCTACGAGCAGTACTTC.

The genes are TRBV20-1 and TRBJ2-7, with 7 bases aligning to TRBD2. Germline CDR1 is DFQATT and CDR2 is SNEGSKA (reference sequence). The CDR3 consists of 14 residues. Trimming took 1 base from V and 0 from J; bases not matched to a gene: 3. CDR3 loop: CSARVAGHSYEQYF. The CDR3 coding sequence is TGCAGTGCTAGAGTAGCGGGCCACTCCTACGAGCAGTACTTC.

The V gene is TRBV10-3, the J gene TRBJ2-2, with D unresolved. The CDR3 length is 19 residues. V lost 0 bases and J 4 bases, leaving 21 bases between the germline ends. Per the germline V gene, CDR1 is ENHRY and CDR2 is SYGVKD. The CDR3 DNA sequence: TGTGCCATCAGTGAGTCCCGAGTATTTTCCAGAACCACCACCGGGGAGCTGTTTTTT. Its translation: CAISESRVFSRTTTGELFF.

The genes are TRBV6-2 or TRBV6-3 and TRBJ1-1, with D possibly being TRBD1 (5 bases). Germline CDR1 and CDR2: MNHEY and SVGEGT. The CDR3 covers 14 residues. With 2 bases removed from V and 1 base from J, the gap between germline ends came to 8 bases. The CDR3 region is CASSYGGRNTEAFF. As DNA, the CDR3 is TGTGCCAGCAGTTACGGGGGAAGGAACACTGAAGCTTTCTTT.

The chain couples TRBV20-1 to TRBJ1-2, with a weak D call TRBD1 (5 bases). This CDR3 has 16 amino acids. CDR1 is DFQATT, CDR2 SNEGSKA, per germline (reference sequence). The V end lost 0 bases, the J end lost 2 bases, and 16 bases lay between the germline ends. The CDR3 loop reads CSARDRVSGYNYGYTF. The CDR3 nucleotides read TGCAGTGCTAGAGATCGAGTGTCAGGGTACAACTATGGCTACACCTTC.

The CDR3 DNA is TGTGCCAGCAGTTTTGGGGAGGCCGAGACCCAGTACTTC. Protein product: CASSFGEAETQYF. This chain uses TRBV28 with TRBJ2-5; D perhaps matches TRBD2 (6 bases). The length of the CDR3 is 13 residues. V was shortened by 3 bases and J by 5 bases, with 10 bases between the two germline ends. The germline V gene encodes CDR1 MDHEN and CDR2 SYDVKM.

This clonotype was observed a few times. The chain joins TRBV6-4 to TRBJ2-3, with 11 bases lining up with TRBD2. Germline loops: CDR1 MRHNA, CDR2 SNTAGT. This CDR3 comprises 15 residues. With V trimmed by 6 bases and J by 2 bases, 4 bases remained unmatched. The CDR3 DNA reads as TGTGCCAGCAGAAGGACTAGCGGGTTCACAGATACGCAGTATTTT. Encoded protein: CASRRTSGFTDTQYF.

The chain is built from TRBV5-6 and TRBJ2-5, with D unresolved. This CDR3 has 15 amino acids. Germline values: CDR1 SGHDT, CDR2 YYEEEE. Deletions cut 1 base from V and 5 bases from J, with 15 bases between. The CDR3 sequence is CASSLYQTWTETQYF. In DNA form, the CDR3 reads TGTGCCAGCAGCTTGTATCAAACCTGGACGGAGACCCAGTACTTC.

In the case of this clonotype: This could be a read error, since a much larger clone is one nucleotide away. The chain is built from TRBV7-3 and TRBJ2-7, with 8 bases lining up with TRBD2. The CDR3 covers 14 residues. V lost 2 bases and J lost 2; bases outside the gene matches: 2. Germline V CDR1 and CDR2: SGHTA, FQGTGA. CDR3 region: CASSLREGPYEQYF. CDR3 DNA sequence: TGTGCCAGCAGCTTACGGGAGGGACCCTACGAGCAGTACTTC.

The V call is TRBV6-5, the J call TRBJ2-3, with D possibly being TRBD2 (7 bases). Germline V gene lookup returns CDR1 MNHEY and CDR2 SVGAGI. The V end lost 8 bases, the J end lost 4 bases, and 22 bases lay between the germline ends. The CDR3 extends over 16 amino acids. The chain's CDR3 is CASSNRGAGSADTQYF. The CDR3 nucleotides read TGTGCCAGCTCAAACCGGGGGGCCGGGAGCGCAGATACGCAGTATTTT.

A few counts support this clonotype. The rearrangement links TRBV20-1 to TRBJ2-7; TRBD1 matches 9 bases. Germline lookup yields CDR1 DFQATT and CDR2 SNEGSKA (reference sequence). The CDR3 is made up of 15 amino acids. The V and J ends lost 1 base and 2 bases, in that order; junction bases with no gene match: 6. The CDR3 region is CSARGGTGNPYEQYF. CDR3 nucleotide sequence: TGCAGTGCTAGAGGCGGGACAGGGAATCCCTACGAGCAGTACTTC.

This clonotype has a handful of counts. The chain has TRBV7-9 and TRBJ2-5; the D is unclear. The germline V and J ends were trimmed by 5 bases and 4 bases, with 5 bases remaining between them. CDR1 is SEHNR and CDR2 is FQNEAQ in the germline V gene (reference sequence). The CDR3 is made up of 11 amino acids. CDR3 DNA: TGTGCCAGCAGCCGGGTAGAGACCCAGTACTTC. The encoded protein is CASSRVETQYF.

V is TRBV6-1 and J is TRBJ2-5; D is undetermined. Matching the DNA end better, TRBJ2-7 makes the J call doubtful. In germline, CDR1 is MNHNS, CDR2 SASEGT. The CDR3 is made up of 13 amino acids. The CDR3 spells CASSEHAAYEQYF. CDR3 coding DNA: TGTGCCAGCAGTGAGCACGCGGCCTACGAGCAGTACTTC.

The gene calls are TRBV20-1 and TRBJ2-5, with 7 bases that match TRBD1. The length of the CDR3 is 12 residues. Unmatched junction bases numbered 6, after V lost 6 bases and J lost 5 bases. Looked up from germline, CDR1 is DFQATT and CDR2 is SNEGSKA (reference sequence). CDR3 bases: TGCAGTGCGAACAGGGGACGGGAGACCCAGTACTTC. Translation gives CSANRGRETQYF.

The sample holds a few counts of this clonotype. A junction boundary mismatches the germline segment, possibly from a read error. J is TRBJ1-2 and V is TRBV3-1, with D uncertain. The CDR3 is 15 amino acids. Germline lookup yields CDR1 LGHDT and CDR2 YNNKEL (reference sequence). The CDR3 loop is CASSLLIGSYYSYTF. As DNA, the CDR3 is TGTGCCAGCAGCTTACTCATTGGCAGTTACTATAGCTACACCTTC.

The V call is TRBV6-5, the J call TRBJ1-6; maybe TRBD1 (5 bases). V lost 6 bases, J lost 8 bases, and 11 bases lay in between. This CDR3 region has 13 residues. From germline, CDR1 is MNHEY and CDR2 SVGAGI. In DNA form, the CDR3 reads TGTGCCAGCAGCCCCGAGGGGTATTCACCCCTCCACTTT. It is translated as CASSPEGYSPLHF.

This clonotype was picked up a small number of times. The chain uses TRBV20-1 and TRBJ2-1; 10 nucleotides align to TRBD2. The V segment lost 2 bases and the J segment 2 bases; nucleotides outside the gene matches: 6. Looked up from germline, CDR1 is DFQATT and CDR2 is SNEGSKA (reference sequence). This CDR3 has 16 residues. The CDR3 nucleotides read TGCAGTGCTAGACCTTTAGCGGGAGGTCCCTACAATGAGCAGTTCTTC. Amino acid sequence: CSARPLAGGPYNEQFF.

The gene calls are TRBV13 and TRBJ2-4, with 8 bases aligning to TRBD2. The J call may be wrong; the DNA end is better matched by TRBJ2-5. The CDR3 is 14 amino acids. The V gene's germline CDR1 is PRHDT and CDR2 FYEKMQ (reference sequence). The CDR3 protein is CASLRGRQGETQYF. The CDR3 nucleotides are TGTGCCAGCTTGCGCGGGAGGCAGGGGGAGACCCAGTACTTC.

A word on this clonotype: The germline gene is not matched at one end of the junction; a read error may be the cause. The chain recombines TRBV12-3 or TRBV12-4 with TRBJ1-4; 9 nucleotides agree with TRBD1. The CDR3 is made up of 15 amino acids. CDR3 DNA sequence: TGTGCCAGCAGTCCGACCGGGACAGGGACTGAAAAACGGTTTTTT. It is translated as CASSPTGTGTEKRFF.

This clonotype was seen only a few times. The chain links TRBV20-1 to TRBJ2-5; a possible D gene is TRBD1 (6 bases). The CDR3 has 13 amino acids. Germline V gene data show CDR1 as DFQATT and CDR2 as SNEGSKA (reference sequence). V lost 6 bases, J lost 1 base, and 12 bases lay in between. DNA of the CDR3: TGCAGTGCCCTGAGGGACATCCAAGAGACCCAGTACTTC. Its protein product is CSALRDIQETQYF.

Comment on this clonotype: An end of the junction does not agree with germline; a read error may underlie this. The chain has TRBV3-1 and TRBJ1-6; D is unclear. Germline CDR1 is LGHDT and CDR2 is YNNKEL (reference sequence). There are 12 residues in the CDR3. The CDR3 loop reads CASSPGPDPPHF. The CDR3 nucleotides are TGTGCCAGCAGCCCCGGGCCAGATCCCCCCCACTTT.

The chain is built from TRBV29-1 and TRBJ2-1, with 8 bases aligning to TRBD2. The CDR3 length is 15 residues. CDR1 and CDR2 (germline): SQVTM, ANQGSEA. The V gene end was trimmed by 7 bases and the J gene end by 3 bases; junction bases not matched to a gene: 11. This CDR3 is CSAKTSVNLYNEQFF. The CDR3 DNA sequence: TGCAGCGCCAAGACTAGCGTGAATCTCTACAATGAGCAGTTCTTC.